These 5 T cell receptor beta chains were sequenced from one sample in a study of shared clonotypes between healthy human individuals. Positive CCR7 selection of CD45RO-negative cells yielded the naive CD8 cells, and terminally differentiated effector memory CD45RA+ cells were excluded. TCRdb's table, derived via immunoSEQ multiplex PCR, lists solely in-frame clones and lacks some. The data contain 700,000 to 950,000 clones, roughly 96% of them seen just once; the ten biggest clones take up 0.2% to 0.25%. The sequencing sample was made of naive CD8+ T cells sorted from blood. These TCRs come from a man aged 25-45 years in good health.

This CDR3 is CASSSVSGSGSPDTQYF. Here the CDR3 DNA reads TGTGCCAGCAGCTCAGTTTCGGGGAGCGGGAGTCCAGATACGCAGTATTTT. The rearrangement uses TRBV7-3 and TRBJ2-3; TRBD2 aligns across 8 bases. This CDR3 comprises 17 residues. Trimming removed 4 bases from V and 4 bases from J; junction bases left unmatched: 13. Germline-derived CDR1 and CDR2 are SGHTA and FQGTGA.

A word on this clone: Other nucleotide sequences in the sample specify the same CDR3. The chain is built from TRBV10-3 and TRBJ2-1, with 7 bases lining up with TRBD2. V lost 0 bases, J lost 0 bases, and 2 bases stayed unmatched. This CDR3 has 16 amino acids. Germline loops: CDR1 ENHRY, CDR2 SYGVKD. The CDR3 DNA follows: TGTGCCATCAGTGAGTCCGGCGGGAGCTCCTACAATGAGCAGTTCTTC. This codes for CAISESGGSSYNEQFF.

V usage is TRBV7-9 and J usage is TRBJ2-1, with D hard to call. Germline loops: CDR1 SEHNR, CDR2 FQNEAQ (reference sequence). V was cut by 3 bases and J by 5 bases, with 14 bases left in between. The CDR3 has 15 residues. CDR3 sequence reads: CASSFFSATNNEQFF. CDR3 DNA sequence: TGTGCCAGCAGCTTTTTTTCCGCCACAAACAATGAGCAGTTCTTC.

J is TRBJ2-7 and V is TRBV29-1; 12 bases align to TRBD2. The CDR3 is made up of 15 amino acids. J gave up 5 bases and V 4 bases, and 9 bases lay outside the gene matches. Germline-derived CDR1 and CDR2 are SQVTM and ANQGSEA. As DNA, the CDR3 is TGCAGCGTTGTGACTAGCGGGGGTAGACGCGACGAGCAGTACTTC. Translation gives CSVVTSGGRRDEQYF.

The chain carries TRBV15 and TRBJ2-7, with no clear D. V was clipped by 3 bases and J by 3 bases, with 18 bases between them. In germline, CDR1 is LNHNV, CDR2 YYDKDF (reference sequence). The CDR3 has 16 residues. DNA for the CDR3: TGTGCCACCAGCAGTGGTCTTCGGGCCTTAAACTACGAGCAGTACTTC. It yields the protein CATSSGLRALNYEQYF.